The clone carrying this T cell receptor (beta chain) has just a few counts. As yet, its antigen is unknown. The source of the sample is a study of identical twins. Findings and caveats of the study: Zero-insertion analyses might be partly confounded by invariant T cells like MAIT and iNKT.

CDR3 length: 14 residues. The germline V gene encodes CDR1 MNHEY and CDR2 SVGEGT. V lost 5 bases, J lost 9 bases, and 10 bases stayed unmatched. MiXCR was run by TCRdb on the 5' RACE reads, yielding one entry per CDR3 protein. The table lists some 790,000 distinct CDR3 sequences, 15% to 20% of them singletons. The data also belong to a second study, concerning T cells expressing NK-cell markers. That report notes: All TCR beta repertoires analysed originated from sorted CD3+CD56+NKG2C+, CD3+CD56+NKG2C- and CD3+CD56-NKG2C+ T cells. The CD3+CD56-NKG2C+ fraction of a few donors was likewise dominated by these clonotypes.

The sequence was collected from a woman under 30 in good health. Sequencing input: PBMCs. This chain links TRBV6-2 or TRBV6-3 with TRBJ2-1; TRBD2 aligns across 7 bases. The CDR3 region has the DNA TGTGCCAGCAGTACCGGGACTACAGTTGGTGAGCAGTTCTTC. Translation gives CASSTGTTVGEQFF.